This T cell receptor (beta chain) originates from a study of blood T cell repertoires in COVID-19. Germline lookup yields CDR1 MNHNY and CDR2 SVGAGI (reference sequence). The CDR3 totals 12 residues. V was cut by 8 bases and J by 2 bases, with 10 bases left in between. This clone was recorded a few times. The assay was immunoSEQ multiplex PCR, and TCRdb's table has in-frame clones only and misses some. The table shows 50,000 to 55,000 clones, with just under 90% occurring only once. This receptor was obtained from a man between 45 and 60 years old with acute or convalescent COVID-19. The chain carries TRBV6-6 and TRBJ2-7, with D perhaps matching TRBD1 (5 bases). The sequenced material came from peripheral blood. CDR3 coding DNA: TGTGCCAGCTTTAAGGGGCCCTACGAGCAGTACTTC. Protein product: CASFKGPYEQYF.